The 3 T cell receptor beta chains below come from one sample, sequenced in a study of CD8+CD57+ T cells in acquired aplastic anemia. TCR beta VDJ and CDR3 were profiled, and genomic DNA was the template. TCRdb reprocessed the reads with MiXCR, giving one entry per CDR3 protein. Counted here are about 190,000 distinct CDR3 sequences, about half occurring once; the ten biggest clones make up 15% to 20%. Sequenced input: sorted CD4+, CD8+, or CD8+CD57+ T cells (not recorded which) from PBMCs. The receptors shown here come from a human donor in good health, serving as a control.

This clonotype was seen a single time. The chain is built from TRBV11-2 and TRBJ2-3, with 7 nucleotides matching TRBD1. CDR3 size: 14 residues. After removal of 1 base from V and 6 bases from J, the junction contained 4 bases not matched to a gene. Germline CDR1 and CDR2: SGHAT and FQNNGV. The DNA for the CDR3 is TGTGCCAGCAGCTTAGGTGTGGACAGGGATACGCAGTATTTT. Its translation is CASSLGVDRDTQYF.

This clonotype came up many times. CDR3 coding DNA: TGCAGTGCCAGGACCTACGAGCAGTACTTC. It is translated as CSARTYEQYF. The chain uses TRBV20-1 and TRBJ2-7; D remains ambiguous. CDR3 length: 10 amino acids. Germline V lookup: CDR1 DFQATT, CDR2 SNEGSKA (reference sequence). Trimming cost V 6 bases and J 2 bases, with 5 bases left between them.

This clonotype was seen just once. This rearrangement joins TRBV20-1 to TRBJ2-7; 14 nucleotides line up with TRBD2. The CDR3 sequence is 16 residues long. V trimming: 4 bases; J trimming: 3 bases; junction bases outside the gene matches: 8. The germline V gene encodes CDR1 DFQATT and CDR2 SNEGSKA (reference sequence). As DNA, the CDR3 is TGCAGTGCTACACCGGGACTAGCGGGGGACCTCTACGAGCAGTACTTC. As protein: CSATPGLAGDLYEQYF.